This T cell receptor (beta chain) was sequenced for a study of vaccination and CD4 T cells after COVID-19. As for treatment: roughly 10-day PBMC culture with coronavirus spike peptide pools or control peptides (ViraFEST assay). Between the trimmed V and J ends, which lost 5 bases and 4 bases, there was a span of 17 bases. CDR3 length: 15 amino acids. CDR1 and CDR2 from the germline V gene are MNHEY and SMNVEV (reference sequence). The sample holds one count of this clonotype. Its specificity is unknown. The Oncomine TCR Beta short-read assay was applied to DNA of cultured CD4+ T cells. A single record per CDR3 protein comes from TCRdb applying MiXCR to the PCR reads. The sample includes around 19,000 distinct CDR3 sequences, approximately 28% of them seen just once.

The chain couples TRBV27 to TRBJ2-5; a possible D gene is TRBD1 (5 bases). This TCR derives from a human donor with COVID-19. Sequences were obtained from cultured CD4+ T cells from blood. The CDR3 DNA is TGTGCCAGCAGTCAGGGCATTCGGTACCGAGAGACCCAGTACTTC. It codes for CASSQGIRYRETQYF.